These 27 T cell receptor beta chains came from one sample sequenced in a study of spatial heterogeneity in lung cancer. General study results and limits: Counts that tracked tumor mutation counts were those of expanded intratumoral alpha and beta TCRs.

These receptors have no identified antigens. MiXCR was run by TCRdb on the 5' RACE reads, yielding one entry per CDR3 protein. The sample has about 9,200 distinct CDR3 sequences; 6.5% to 9.5% are singletons. The time point is: sample taken at primary tumor resection. Specimen: lung tumor tissue, collected at surgery. The receptor source for this set is a male donor with early-stage non-small cell lung cancer.

This clonotype came up many times. V gene TRBV2 combines with J gene TRBJ2-1; TRBD2 agrees at 7 bases. V lost 4 bases to trimming and J lost 8 bases; unmatched junction nucleotides: 11. Germline loops: CDR1 SNHLY, CDR2 FYNNEI. The CDR3 totals 15 residues. CDR3 loop: CASSVVAATSYEQFF. In DNA form, the CDR3 reads TGTGCCAGCAGTGTAGTGGCAGCGACTAGCTATGAGCAGTTCTTC.

This clonotype was recorded many times. The V and J genes are TRBV10-3 and TRBJ1-1, with unresolved D. Germline V gene sequence: CDR1 ENHRY, CDR2 SYGVKD. Trimming cost V 0 bases and J 1 base, with 9 bases left between them. The CDR3 consists of 15 residues. The CDR3 nucleotides read TGTGCCATCAGTGAGTCTACCTACCGGAACACTGAAGCTTTCTTT. This gives the protein CAISESTYRNTEAFF.

This clonotype was counted ten times or more. This chain links TRBV27 with TRBJ1-5; D remains ambiguous. There are 13 residues in the CDR3. Between the trimmed V and J ends, which lost 3 bases and 4 bases, there was a span of 7 bases. From germline, CDR1 is MNHEY and CDR2 SMNVEV (reference sequence). The CDR3 DNA reads TGTGCCAGCAGTTTGGGCAGGAATCAGCCCCAGCATTTT. Protein sequence: CASSLGRNQPQHF.

This clonotype has ten or more counts. The J gene is TRBJ2-5, the V gene TRBV5-1; possible D gene TRBD1, 6 bases. CDR3 size: 17 residues. V was cut by 4 bases and J by 2 bases, with 21 bases left in between. Germline lookup yields CDR1 SGHRS and CDR2 YFSETQ. CDR3 coding DNA: TGCGCCAGCAGCCTCAACCGGGACACTACAAGACAAGAGACCCAGTACTTC. Encoded protein: CASSLNRDTTRQETQYF.

This clonotype was seen at least ten times. Written as DNA, the CDR3 is TGTGCCAGCAGTCTCGGAGGGACAGGGGGCACCGGGGAGCTGTTTTTT. Amino acids: CASSLGGTGGTGELFF. V is TRBV6-6 and J is TRBJ2-2, with 11 nucleotides matching TRBD1. The CDR3 length is 16 residues. V lost 5 bases to trimming and J lost 4 bases; unmatched junction nucleotides: 6. CDR1 MNHNY and CDR2 SVGAGI come from the germline V gene (reference sequence).

This chain joins TRBV28 and TRBJ2-7; 11 bases agree with TRBD1. The CDR3 extends over 12 amino acids. Germline CDR1 reads MDHEN; CDR2 reads SYDVKM. The junction had 0 bases not matched to a gene; V was cut back by 5 bases and J by 6 bases. DNA for the CDR3: TGTGCCAGCAGTGGGACAGGGGGCGAGCAGTACTTC. It yields the protein CASSGTGGEQYF.

A few counts support this clonotype. The rearrangement joins TRBV6-2 or TRBV6-3 to TRBJ2-7; perhaps TRBD2 as D (5 bases). The CDR3 is 15 amino acids. V shed 7 bases and J shed 6 bases, with 22 bases lying between them. The germline V gene has CDR1 MNHEY and CDR2 SVGEGT. CDR3 DNA: TGTGCCAGCATCGAAGCGAGGGTAACGGATAGCGAGCAGTACTTC. It specifies CASIEARVTDSEQYF.

J is TRBJ1-1 and V is TRBV2; D is perhaps TRBD1 (5 bases). CDR1 and CDR2 from the germline V gene are SNHLY and FYNNEI. The CDR3 runs to 14 residues. Trimming cost V 7 bases and J 4 bases, with 16 bases left between them. Here the CDR3 reads CASTRDLMGTEAFF. The CDR3 DNA is TGTGCCAGCACCCGGGACCTGATGGGCACTGAAGCTTTCTTT. Drawing the rest from reference TRBV2 and TRBJ1-1, the complete variable domain is EPEVTQTPSHQVTQMGQEVILRCVPISNHLYFYWYRQILGQKVEFLVSFYNNEISEKSEIFDDQFSVERPDGSNFTLKIRSTKLEDSAMYFCASTRDLMGTEAFFGQGTRLTVV.

The chain combines TRBV7-6 with TRBJ2-7, with 8 bases aligning to TRBD2. The CDR3 has 15 residues. The V gene end was trimmed by 7 bases and the J gene end by 1 base; junction bases not matched to a gene: 9. The germline V gene has CDR1 SGHVS and CDR2 FNYEAQ. The CDR3, as DNA: TGTGCCAGCACCGTAGAAGTAGCGGGGTCCTACGAGCAGTACTTC. As protein: CASTVEVAGSYEQYF. Full variable domain (rest looked up from reference TRBV7-6 and TRBJ2-7): GAGVSQSPRYKVTKRGQDVALRCDPISGHVSLYWYRQALGQGPEFLTYFNYEAQQDKSGLPNDRFSAERPEGSISTLTIQRTEQRDSAMYRCASTVEVAGSYEQYFGPGTRLTVT.

CDR3 loop: CASSLVLAGGRDEQFF. The CDR3 nucleotides read TGCGCCAGCAGCTTGGTCCTAGCGGGAGGCAGGGATGAGCAGTTCTTC. V gene TRBV5-1 combines with J gene TRBJ2-1, with 11 bases matching TRBD2. Trimming cost V 0 bases and J 8 bases; bases outside gene matches: 7. Germline lookup yields CDR1 SGHRS and CDR2 YFSETQ. This CDR3 is 16 amino acids long.

Many counts were recorded for this clonotype. The V and J genes are TRBV5-6 and TRBJ1-6; D is unclear. This CDR3 has 16 amino acids. Germline V gene lookup returns CDR1 SGHDT and CDR2 YYEEEE. V was pared by 0 bases and J by 0 bases, with 7 bases between. The chain's CDR3 is CASSLGGLSYNSPLHF. The CDR3 DNA follows: TGTGCCAGCAGCTTGGGAGGCCTCTCCTATAATTCACCCCTCCACTTT.

By share, this clonotype ranks as medium-sized. The genes are TRBV19 and TRBJ1-5; possible D gene TRBD1, 6 bases. CDR1 LNHDA and CDR2 SQIVND come from the germline V gene (reference sequence). Trimming took off 10 bases at V and 2 bases at J, with 15 bases between the two ends. This CDR3 region has 14 residues. The CDR3 sequence is CATEQGFGNQPQHF. CDR3 coding DNA: TGTGCCACAGAACAGGGTTTTGGCAATCAGCCCCAGCATTTT.

This clonotype occurred many times. The chain is built from TRBV12-5 and TRBJ1-2; 7 nucleotides align to TRBD1. From germline, CDR1 is LGHNT and CDR2 FRNRAP. This CDR3 has 14 amino acids. V gave up 5 bases and J gave up 4 bases; unmatched junction bases: 7. The DNA of the CDR3 is TGTGCTAGTGGTCCCCAGGGGGGGGTCTATGGCTACACCTTC. Translated: CASGPQGGVYGYTF. The variable domain in full, completed from reference TRBV12-5 and TRBJ1-2, reads DARVTQTPRHKVTEMGQEVTMRCQPILGHNTVFWYRQTMMQGLELLAYFRNRAPLDDSGMPKDRFSAEMPDATLATLKIQPSEPRDSAVYFCASGPQGGVYGYTFGSGTRLTVV.

By share, this clonotype ranks as medium-sized (0.01 to 0.1%). The chain uses TRBV29-1 and TRBJ2-3, with D perhaps given as TRBD1 or TRBD2 (6 bases each). The CDR3 contains 15 residues. Germline CDR1 and CDR2: SQVTM and ANQGSEA. V was shortened by 6 bases and J by 1 base, with 17 bases between the two germline ends. The CDR3 reads CSVAGGGRGTDTQYF. The CDR3 nucleotides read TGCAGCGTCGCTGGAGGGGGAAGGGGCACAGATACGCAGTATTTT.

Only a few counts were recorded for this clonotype. The chain recombines TRBV5-1 with TRBJ2-7; 7 bases fit TRBD1. Looked up from germline, CDR1 is SGHRS and CDR2 is YFSETQ. The CDR3 loop spans 15 amino acids. The V and J ends lost 5 bases and 4 bases, in that order; junction bases with no gene match: 12. This CDR3 is CASRQGQPLDYEQYF. DNA of the CDR3: TGCGCCAGCAGACAGGGACAGCCTCTAGATTACGAGCAGTACTTC.

This clonotype was picked up many times. The chain joins TRBV5-1 to TRBJ2-3; 8 nucleotides align to TRBD2. CDR3 length: 17 amino acids. V shed 3 bases and J 3 bases; nucleotides not matched to a gene: 12. Per germline, CDR1 SGHRS and CDR2 YFSETQ. CDR3: CASSSKLAVLETDTQYF. The CDR3 region has the DNA TGCGCCAGCAGCTCCAAACTAGCGGTCCTTGAGACAGATACGCAGTATTTT.

This clonotype was detected many times. The chain combines TRBV7-2 with TRBJ2-3; D perhaps matches TRBD2 (5 bases). The germline V gene has CDR1 SGHTA and CDR2 FQGNSA. This CDR3 region has 14 residues. Trimming cost V 0 bases and J 3 bases, with 7 bases left between them. CDR3 in amino acids: CASSLARGTDTQYF. The CDR3, as DNA: TGTGCCAGCAGCTTAGCGAGAGGGACAGATACGCAGTATTTT.

The chain recombines TRBV6-2 or TRBV6-3 with TRBJ2-6; perhaps TRBD1 as D (5 bases). Trimming removed 6 bases from V and 3 bases from J, with 9 bases in between. From germline, CDR1 is MNHEY and CDR2 SVGEGT. This CDR3 is 14 amino acids long. CDR3 nucleotides: TGTGCCAGCAGAGCAGGGTATGGGGCCAACGTCCTGACTTTC. It specifies CASRAGYGANVLTF.

The chain combines TRBV2 with TRBJ1-5; TRBD1 matches at 9 bases. J lost 7 bases, V lost 3 bases, and 4 bases had no gene match. CDR3 length: 14 residues. The germline V gene has CDR1 SNHLY and CDR2 FYNNEI. This chain's CDR3 is CASSETGGLQPQHF. In DNA form, the CDR3 reads TGTGCCAGCAGTGAGACAGGGGGACTCCAGCCCCAGCATTTT.

This clonotype was counted ten times or more. V and J are TRBV9 and TRBJ2-2, with TRBD2 matching 8 bases. Per the germline V gene, CDR1 is SGDLS and CDR2 is YYNGEE. After removal of 2 bases from V and 4 bases from J, the junction contained 7 bases not matched to a gene. The CDR3 extends over 16 amino acids. The CDR3 DNA reads TGTGCCAGCAGCGTCATAGCGGGAACGATCACCGGGGAGCTGTTTTTT. Translated, it gives CASSVIAGTITGELFF.

The table lists this clonotype with a few counts. The V and J genes are TRBV18 and TRBJ1-1; 8 nucleotides line up with TRBD1. The germline CDR1 and CDR2 sequences are KGHSH and LQKENI. The J segment lost 6 bases and the V segment lost 3 bases, leaving 0 bases of the junction unmatched. The CDR3 runs 12 residues. CDR3: CASSPGQAEAFF. CDR3 coding DNA: TGTGCCAGCTCACCGGGACAGGCTGAAGCTTTCTTT.

In this sample, this clonotype turned up many times. The rearrangement joins TRBV7-2 to TRBJ1-3, with 7 bases fitting TRBD1. Germline loops: CDR1 SGHTA, CDR2 FQGNSA. With V trimmed by 3 bases and J by 0 bases, 8 bases remained unmatched. The CDR3 consists of 17 residues. Written as DNA, the CDR3 is TGTGCCAGCAGCTTTACCGGGACAGTCTACTCTGGAAACACCATATATTTT. Translation: CASSFTGTVYSGNTIYF. The variable domain in full, completed from reference TRBV7-2 and TRBJ1-3, reads GAGVSQSPSNKVTEKGKDVELRCDPISGHTALYWYRQSLGQGLEFLIYFQGNSAPDKSGLPSDRFSAERTGGSVSTLTIQRTQQEDSAVYLCASSFTGTVYSGNTIYFGEGSWLTVV.

This chain joins TRBV6-6 and TRBJ2-2, with D perhaps matching TRBD2 (6 bases). Deletions cut 6 bases from V and 6 bases from J, with 11 bases between. There are 13 residues in the CDR3. From germline, CDR1 is MNHNY and CDR2 SVGAGI (reference sequence). CDR3 sequence (DNA): TGTGCCAGCAGCCTGACTAGTTCCGGGGAGCTGTTTTTT. It translates to CASSLTSSGELFF.

This clonotype was observed at least ten times. The rearrangement joins TRBV12-3 or TRBV12-4 to TRBJ1-1, with D perhaps TRBD1 (6 bases). The germline V and J ends were trimmed by 6 bases and 2 bases, with 16 bases remaining between them. The CDR3 runs 15 residues. The CDR3 sequence is CASSLAGESNTEAFF. The CDR3 DNA is TGTGCCAGCAGCCTTGCAGGGGAGAGTAACACTGAAGCTTTCTTT.

This clonotype showed up just a few times. The chain carries TRBV6-5 and TRBJ2-5, with 13 bases fitting TRBD2. The trim removed 2 bases at V and 1 base at J, leaving 7 bases unmatched. The CDR3 has 18 residues. Germline V gene sequence: CDR1 MNHEY, CDR2 SVGAGI. The CDR3 sequence is CASSYASTSGGAQETQYF. DNA for the CDR3: TGTGCCAGCAGTTACGCCTCAACTAGCGGGGGGGCCCAAGAGACCCAGTACTTC.

This clonotype appeared many times. The chain carries TRBV5-1 and TRBJ1-5; maybe TRBD1 (5 bases). Germline V lookup: CDR1 SGHRS, CDR2 YFSETQ. The V end was cut by 0 bases, the J end by 6 bases, with 10 bases between. This CDR3 has 14 amino acids. DNA of the CDR3: TGCGCCAGCAGCTTGGCGGGGGATAGTCAGCCCCAGCATTTT. Protein sequence: CASSLAGDSQPQHF.

This clonotype came up many times. The genes are TRBV20-1 and TRBJ1-5, with D possibly matching TRBD1 (5 bases). Trimming shortened V by 5 bases and J by 5 bases, and 13 bases separated the two germline ends. The CDR3 is made up of 13 amino acids. CDR1 and CDR2 (germline): DFQATT, SNEGSKA (reference sequence). The CDR3 region is CSAPGMGDQPQHF. In nucleotides, the CDR3 is TGCAGTGCTCCAGGGATGGGCGATCAGCCCCAGCATTTT.